A selection of T cell receptor beta chains follows, all from one sample in a study of blood T cells in healthy people across ages. TCRdb reanalysed the 5' RACE reads using MiXCR and keeps one entry per CDR3 protein. This sample has about a million distinct CDR3 sequences; 35% to 40% occur once, and the top ten carry about 12%. Sequences were obtained from blood. Every receptor here comes from a man aged 18 to 35 in good health. Each CDR3 is given with its conserved first and last residue. Each record gives: D gene, clone size, J gene, V gene, CDR3 protein, CDR3 DNA. The D gene is left open where the match is weak. The size entry is marked missing in some rows and otherwise reads once, few, many or a size class.

D gene: .; clone size: few; J gene: TRBJ1-5; V gene: TRBV4-1; CDR3 protein: CARTNPRTDVSNQPQHF; CDR3 DNA: TGCGCCAGGACGAACCCTCGGACCGATGTTAGCAATCAGCCCCAGCATTTT
D gene: .; clone size: few; J gene: TRBJ2-5; V gene: TRBV11-3; CDR3 protein: CASSASEQETQYF; CDR3 DNA: TGTGCCAGCAGCGCTAGCGAGCAGGAGACCCAGTACTTC
D gene: TRBD1; clone size: many; J gene: TRBJ1-2; V gene: TRBV5-1; CDR3 protein: CASSPRQGDYGYTF; CDR3 DNA: TGTGCCAGCTCACCTCGACAGGGGGACTATGGCTACACCTTC
D gene: .; clone size: .; J gene: TRBJ1-1; V gene: TRBV7-9; CDR3 protein: CASSFSTDTEAFF; CDR3 DNA: TGTGCCAGCAGCTTTTCTACTGACACTGAAGCTTTCTTT
D gene: .; clone size: .; J gene: TRBJ2-7; V gene: TRBV5-1; CDR3 protein: CASSLARGFVTEQYF; CDR3 DNA: TGCGCCAGCAGCTTGGCCCGGGGGTTCGTAACTGAGCAGTACTTC
D gene: .; clone size: .; J gene: TRBJ1-1; V gene: TRBV3-1; CDR3 protein: CASSQALSARQGTEAFF; CDR3 DNA: TGTGCCAGCAGCCAAGCGTTATCGGCCCGACAAGGCACTGAAGCTTTCTTT
D gene: .; clone size: few; J gene: TRBJ2-6; V gene: TRBV5-4; CDR3 protein: CASSLRLTSGANVLTF; CDR3 DNA: TGTGCCAGCAGCTTGCGGCTGACGTCTGGGGCCAACGTCCTGACTTTC
D gene: TRBD1; clone size: .; J gene: TRBJ1-2; V gene: TRBV10-3; CDR3 protein: CASGTGSLNYGYTF; CDR3 DNA: TGTGCCAGCGGGACAGGTAGTCTTAACTATGGCTACACCTTC
D gene: TRBD1; clone size: .; J gene: TRBJ2-1; V gene: TRBV24-1; CDR3 protein: CATSDLRQGSSNEQFF; CDR3 DNA: TGTGCCACCAGTGATTTGCGACAGGGTTCGTCCAATGAGCAGTTCTTC
D gene: .; clone size: .; J gene: TRBJ2-7; V gene: TRBV5-1; CDR3 protein: CASSLMGTRDEQYF; CDR3 DNA: TGCGCCAGCAGCTTGATGGGGACCAGGGACGAGCAGTACTTC
D gene: TRBD2; clone size: .; J gene: TRBJ2-1; V gene: TRBV7-2; CDR3 protein: CASSVSGLAGGSNEQFF; CDR3 DNA: TGTGCCAGCAGCGTTAGCGGACTAGCGGGGGGCTCCAATGAGCAGTTCTTC
D gene: .; clone size: few; J gene: TRBJ2-1; V gene: TRBV20-1; CDR3 protein: CSASPGLTYNEQFF; CDR3 DNA: TGCAGTGCTAGTCCCGGACTAACCTACAATGAGCAGTTCTTC
D gene: .; clone size: .; J gene: TRBJ1-1; V gene: TRBV12-3/TRBV12-4; CDR3 protein: CASDLPGKRAFF; CDR3 DNA: TGTGCCAGCGATCTTCCAGGGAAGAGGGCTTTCTTT
D gene: .; clone size: .; J gene: TRBJ2-4; V gene: TRBV3-1; CDR3 protein: CASSQESGAVNIQYF; CDR3 DNA: TGTGCCAGCAGCCAAGAGTCCGGGGCTGTAAACATTCAGTACTTC